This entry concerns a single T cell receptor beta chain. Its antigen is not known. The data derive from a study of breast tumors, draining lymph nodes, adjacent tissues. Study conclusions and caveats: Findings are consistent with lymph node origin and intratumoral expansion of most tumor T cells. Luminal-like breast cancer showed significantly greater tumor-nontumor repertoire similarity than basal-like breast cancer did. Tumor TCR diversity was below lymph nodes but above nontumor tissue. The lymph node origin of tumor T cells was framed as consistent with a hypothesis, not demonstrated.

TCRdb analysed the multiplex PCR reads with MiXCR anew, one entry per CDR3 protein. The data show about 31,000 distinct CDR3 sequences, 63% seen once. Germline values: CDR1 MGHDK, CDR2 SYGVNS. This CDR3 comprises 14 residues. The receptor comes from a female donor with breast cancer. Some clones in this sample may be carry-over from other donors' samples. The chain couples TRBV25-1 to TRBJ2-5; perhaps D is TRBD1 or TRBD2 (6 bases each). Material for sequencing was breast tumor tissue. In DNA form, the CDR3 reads TGTGCGGGGCTCGGGGGCCGTGACCAAGAGACCCAGTACTTC. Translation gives CAGLGGRDQETQYF.